The 8 T cell receptor beta chains in this list originate from one sample, sequenced in a study of blood T cell repertoires in COVID-19. Profiling relied on immunoSEQ multiplex PCR, and the TCRdb table lists in-frame clones only, not all of them. The repertoire holds about 210,000 clones, with approximately 85% as singletons. The specimen sequenced was peripheral blood. Receptors originate from a woman in her seventies with COVID-19, enrolled during active disease.

The V call is TRBV9, the J call TRBJ1-1, with 7 bases fitting TRBD1. CDR1 and CDR2 (germline): SGDLS, YYNGEE. The J segment lost 0 bases and the V segment lost 0 bases, leaving 8 bases of the junction unmatched. The CDR3 extends over 17 amino acids. The CDR3 loop is CASSVGLMTGMNTEAFF. As DNA, the CDR3 is TGTGCCAGCAGCGTAGGACTGATGACAGGGATGAACACTGAAGCTTTCTTT.

The rearrangement uses TRBV18 and TRBJ1-2; unclear D gene. Germline values: CDR1 KGHSH, CDR2 LQKENI. This CDR3 spans 14 amino acids. The V end lost 5 bases, the J end lost 3 bases, and 13 bases lay between the germline ends. CDR3 residues: CASSADSVYYGYTF. CDR3 in DNA: TGTGCCAGCTCAGCAGATTCCGTTTACTATGGCTACACCTTC.

The rearrangement links TRBV29-1 to TRBJ2-5, with TRBD1 as a possible D gene (6 bases). Germline CDR1 reads SQVTM; CDR2 reads ANQGSEA. The V end was cut by 6 bases, the J end by 2 bases, with 10 bases between. This CDR3 is 12 amino acids long. DNA of the CDR3: TGCAGCGTGGGGACATTACAAGAGACCCAGTACTTC. Its translation: CSVGTLQETQYF.

The chain is built from TRBV11-2 and TRBJ2-7; the D is unclear. This CDR3 contains 12 residues. CDR1 and CDR2 (germline): SGHAT, FQNNGV. Trimming shortened V by 7 bases and J by 5 bases, and 12 bases separated the two germline ends. Here the CDR3 DNA reads TGTGCCAGCAAACCTGGCCACCACGAGCAGTACTTC. This translates into CASKPGHHEQYF.

The chain is built from TRBV29-1 and TRBJ2-5; D gene ambiguous. The CDR3 is 12 residues long. CDR1 and CDR2 from the germline V gene are SQVTM and ANQGSEA. V lost 4 bases and J 3 bases, leaving 9 bases between the germline ends. The CDR3 DNA is TGCAGCGTTGTGGTCGGAGAAGAGACCCAGTACTTC. This gives the protein CSVVVGEETQYF.

CDR3 coding DNA: TGTGCCAGCCGCAAAGCGGAAAGCTCCTACAATGAGCAGTTCTTC. It codes for CASRKAESSYNEQFF. The chain uses TRBV2 and TRBJ2-1, with TRBD2 as a possible D gene (5 bases). This CDR3 spans 15 amino acids. Germline CDR1 and CDR2: SNHLY and FYNNEI. The V end lost 8 bases, the J end lost 0 bases, and 14 bases lay between the germline ends.

J is TRBJ1-6 and V is TRBV5-1; D may be TRBD1 (6 bases). Germline CDR1 SGHRS, CDR2 YFSETQ. Trimming took 1 base from V and 9 from J, leaving 11 bases between them. The CDR3 has 14 amino acids. In nucleotides, the CDR3 is TGCGCCAGCAGCTTGACAGGGCCGGCTTCACCCCTCCACTTT. Its translation: CASSLTGPASPLHF. Full variable domain (rest looked up from reference TRBV5-1 and TRBJ1-6): KAGVTQTPRYLIKTRGQQVTLSCSPISGHRSVSWYQQTPGQGLQFLFEYFSETQRNKGNFPGRFSGRQFSNSRSEMNVSTLELGDSALYLCASSLTGPASPLHFGNGTRLTVT.

The chain has TRBV9 and TRBJ1-5; D might be TRBD1 (5 bases). The germline V gene has CDR1 SGDLS and CDR2 YYNGEE. Trimming pared 4 bases from V and 3 bases from J, leaving 11 bases between. The CDR3 consists of 14 residues. The CDR3 loop is CASSYSGNNQPQHF. The CDR3 DNA reads as TGTGCCAGCAGCTATTCAGGGAACAATCAGCCCCAGCATTTT.